This is a list of T cell receptor beta chains from one sample in a study of cytomegalovirus exposure and HLA in healthy donors. Produced via immunoSEQ multiplex PCR; TCRdb's table is partial and in-frame only. The table shows about 160,000 clones, with under 85% occurring only once. The specimen sequenced was PBMCs. These receptor sequences come from a woman aged 30 to 39 in good health and CMV-seronegative. Both conserved end residues are part of each CDR3. Fields, in order: J gene, V gene, CDR3 protein.

TRBJ2-3	TRBV5-1	CASSSAASGDTQYF
TRBJ2-7	TRBV6-6	CASCERRQGDREQYF
TRBJ2-7	TRBV6-5	CASSYSMGQTTYEQYF
TRBJ2-7	TRBV6-5	CASRPTGDSYEQYF
TRBJ2-1	TRBV28	CASSLPPLGPTYNEQFF
TRBJ1-5	TRBV30	CAWSQTRLTGATVWSNQPQHF
TRBJ1-1	TRBV6-5	CASSERRMNTEAFF
TRBJ1-2	TRBV7-8	CASSLAGRDGYTF
TRBJ1-2	TRBV30	CAWSEWGGDGYGYTF
TRBJ2-7	TRBV27	CASSFSGGGYEQYF
TRBJ1-1	TRBV19	CASSIGYNTEAFF
TRBJ2-1	TRBV5-4	CASSPTSGGAYEQFF
TRBJ2-1	TRBV4-1	CASSPFPDYPNEQFF
TRBJ1-1	TRBV18	CASSPPEDTEAFF
TRBJ2-7	TRBV10-3	CATWDRESEQYF
TRBJ2-1	TRBV5-1	CASTFQGQGNGNEQFF
TRBJ2-7	TRBV9	CASSVGPTDIYEQYF
TRBJ1-6	TRBV11-2	CASSLQDYNSPLHF
TRBJ2-2	TRBV9	CASSPRTGGDTGELFF
TRBJ2-1	TRBV11-2	CASSITTLAGGHNEQFF
TRBJ1-1	TRBV28	CASSLPLFNTEAFF
TRBJ1-5	TRBV5-1	CASSLGDNQPQHF
TRBJ1-2	TRBV6-5	CASSYRDSSYGYTF
TRBJ2-5	TRBV28	CASSSVQETQYF
TRBJ2-1	TRBV10-3	CAISEASNEQFF
TRBJ2-2	TRBV6-4	CASSDDEDTGELFF
TRBJ2-2	TRBV7-2	CASSLVRTATTGELFF
TRBJ2-3	TRBV5-1	CASSYRQLTDTQYF
TRBJ2-5	TRBV5-1	CASSPPGVRETQYF
TRBJ2-1	TRBV5-6	CASSLAGLGAYNEQFF
TRBJ1-1	TRBV18	CASSPPIAIGNTEAFF
TRBJ2-5	TRBV2	CASSDQDFASLYF
TRBJ1-5	TRBV28	CASNYVPDRPQHF
TRBJ1-2	TRBV28	CASSKLLAGYYGYTF
.	TRBV29-1	CSVVPQDRSYEQYF
TRBJ2-7	TRBV4-2	CASSQASGAYEQYF
TRBJ2-1	TRBV28	CASSSRTSSYNEQFF
TRBJ2-3	TRBV5-6	CASSLGPGGTPQDTQYF
TRBJ1-6	TRBV6-5	CASRDSNSPLHF
TRBJ2-3	TRBV5-1	CASSLGAGGPSDTQYF